The 26 T cell receptor beta chains in this list originate from one sample, sequenced in a study of response to subunit inactivated influenza vaccine. TCRdb reanalysed the RT-PCR reads using MiXCR and keeps one entry per CDR3 protein. This table holds approximately 500,000 distinct CDR3 sequences, under 30% found once. This sample was also put to use in a study of T cells expressing NK-cell markers. Turning to that study: 5'RACE template switching built TCR beta cDNA with unique molecular identifiers.

The specimen comprised CD4+ T cells sorted from PBMCs, sampled about 13 days after vaccination. The receptors derive from a man aged 45-65 years who received an inactivated influenza vaccine.

The chain employs TRBV5-1 and TRBJ1-6; no clear D gene. Germline V lookup: CDR1 SGHRS, CDR2 YFSETQ. The V and J ends lost 0 bases and 10 bases respectively, with 11 bases between them. The CDR3 length is 14 residues. This CDR3 reads CASSLGRAKSPLHF. The CDR3 bases are TGCGCCAGCAGCTTGGGTAGGGCCAAGTCACCCCTCCACTTT.

In its sample, this clonotype was seen a few times. V gene TRBV27 combines with J gene TRBJ2-5; D not certain. Germline values: CDR1 MNHEY, CDR2 SMNVEV (reference sequence). The CDR3 runs 13 residues. The V end was cut by 2 bases, the J end by 5 bases, with 9 bases between. The CDR3 sequence is CASSLKLRETQYF. The CDR3 nucleotides read TGTGCCAGCAGTTTAAAGTTAAGGGAGACCCAGTACTTC.

This clonotype was counted between two and nine times. The CDR3 nucleotides read TGTGCCAGCAGCCCACGACAGTTTCAAGAGACCCAGTACTTC. It specifies CASSPRQFQETQYF. The chain joins TRBV9 to TRBJ2-5; weak D call: TRBD1 (5 bases). Trimming removed 4 bases from V and 2 bases from J, with 12 bases in between. The CDR3 contains 14 residues. Germline values: CDR1 SGDLS, CDR2 YYNGEE.

This clonotype has just a few counts. The chain's CDR3 is CASSASPGLAPDTQYF. As DNA, the CDR3 is TGCGCCAGCAGTGCCTCCCCGGGACTAGCGCCAGATACGCAGTATTTT. The chain uses TRBV5-1 and TRBJ2-3, with 10 bases lining up with TRBD2. The V gene end was trimmed by 5 bases and the J gene end by 4 bases; junction bases not matched to a gene: 10. The CDR3 is 16 amino acids. Germline CDR1 reads SGHRS; CDR2 reads YFSETQ. The variable domain in full, with the rest retrieved from reference TRBV5-1 and TRBJ2-3, is KAGVTQTPRYLIKTRGQQVTLSCSPISGHRSVSWYQQTPGQGLQFLFEYFSETQRNKGNFPGRFSGRQFSNSRSEMNVSTLELGDSALYLCASSASPGLAPDTQYFGPGTRLTVL.

This sequence joins TRBV20-1 and TRBJ2-7, with TRBD1 matching 8 bases. The CDR3 is 14 amino acids. Germline V gene data show CDR1 as DFQATT and CDR2 as SNEGSKA (reference sequence). V trimming: 5 bases; J trimming: 0 bases; junction bases outside the gene matches: 6. Here the CDR3 DNA reads TGCAGTGCTGTCGGGACAGGTAGCTCCTACGAGCAGTACTTC. This encodes CSAVGTGSSYEQYF.

This clonotype occurred once. V gene TRBV28 combines with J gene TRBJ2-2; D unresolved. This CDR3 comprises 16 residues. Trimming shortened V by 7 bases and J by 5 bases, and 20 bases separated the two germline ends. The V gene's germline CDR1 is MDHEN and CDR2 SYDVKM. CDR3 loop: CASIVLREKITGELFF. CDR3 DNA: TGTGCCAGCATTGTTTTACGAGAAAAAATAACCGGGGAGCTGTTTTTT.

This clonotype was seen only a few times. The chain recombines TRBV5-1 with TRBJ2-7, with 12 bases that match TRBD1. The V segment lost 4 bases and the J segment 7 bases; nucleotides outside the gene matches: 6. The CDR3 spans 14 residues. Germline values: CDR1 SGHRS, CDR2 YFSETQ. CDR3 region: CASSQGQGAREQYF. CDR3 sequence (DNA): TGCGCCAGCAGCCAGGGACAGGGGGCGAGGGAGCAGTACTTC.

There are a few counts of this clonotype. The V gene is TRBV20-1, the J gene TRBJ2-7, with 9 bases identical to TRBD2. Losses at the gene ends were 4 bases for V and 2 bases for J; bases not matched to a gene: 6. From germline, CDR1 is DFQATT and CDR2 SNEGSKA (reference sequence). The CDR3 has 14 residues. The CDR3 loop is CSATSSGTPYEQYF. DNA of the CDR3: TGCAGTGCTACCTCTAGCGGGACGCCCTACGAGCAGTACTTC.

This clonotype was observed a handful of times. The chain combines TRBV19 with TRBJ2-1; 9 bases are a match to TRBD2. The CDR3 has 14 residues. Unmatched junction bases numbered 5, after V lost 3 bases and J lost 8 bases. Germline V gives CDR1 LNHDA, CDR2 SQIVND (reference sequence). The CDR3 region has the DNA TGTGCCAGTAGTATTCTTAGGACTAGCGATGAGCAGTTCTTC. The encoded protein is CASSILRTSDEQFF.

The CDR3 is CASSLALLAANTGELFF. In DNA, the CDR3 is TGCGCCAGCAGCTTGGCTCTACTAGCGGCGAACACCGGGGAGCTGTTTTTT. The J gene is TRBJ2-2, the V gene TRBV5-1; 8 positions match TRBD2. The CDR3 extends over 17 amino acids. CDR1 SGHRS and CDR2 YFSETQ come from the germline V gene. V was clipped by 0 bases and J by 0 bases; unmatched bases: 4.

The V and J genes are TRBV3-1 and TRBJ2-7; a weak D match, TRBD1 (6 bases). This CDR3 spans 15 amino acids. Trimming left V 4 bases short and J 3 bases short, with 16 bases between. Looked up from germline, CDR1 is LGHDT and CDR2 is YNNKEL (reference sequence). The CDR3 DNA is TGTGCCAGCAGCCCTCCCTACAGGGCAGGCTACGAGCAGTACTTC. Residues: CASSPPYRAGYEQYF.

This clonotype was seen a handful of times. The chain is built from TRBV18 and TRBJ2-1; 8 bases line up with TRBD2. Germline V lookup: CDR1 KGHSH, CDR2 LQKENI. CDR3 size: 17 residues. V gave up 2 bases and J gave up 0 bases; unmatched junction bases: 6. The CDR3 coding sequence is TGTGCCAGCTCACCAACGGGAGGGCCTGTCTCCTACAATGAGCAGTTCTTC. Translation gives CASSPTGGPVSYNEQFF.

This clonotype appeared a few times. The chain combines TRBV25-1 with TRBJ2-7, with TRBD1 matching 7 bases. With 6 bases clipped from V and 6 bases from J, the junction kept 11 bases outside the gene matches. This CDR3 is built from 14 residues. The V gene's germline CDR1 is MGHDK and CDR2 SYGVNS. Here the CDR3 reads CASRPDRDWSEQYF. CDR3 coding DNA: TGTGCCAGCAGACCCGACAGGGATTGGTCCGAGCAGTACTTC.

This clonotype was detected only a few times. The CDR3 loop is CASTHRDRGLRTSSYNEQFF. CDR3 in DNA: TGTGCCAGCACTCACCGGGACAGGGGGCTACGGACTAGCTCCTACAATGAGCAGTTCTTC. V gene TRBV12-3 or TRBV12-4 combines with J gene TRBJ2-1; 12 bases are a match to TRBD1. J was trimmed by 0 bases and V by 7 bases; bases with no gene match: 16. The CDR3 has 20 amino acids.

The V gene is TRBV6-2 or TRBV6-3, the J gene TRBJ1-1, with unresolved D. Germline loops: CDR1 MNHEY, CDR2 SVGEGT. V lost 6 bases to trimming and J lost 3 bases, with 11 bases between them. This CDR3 has 13 residues. The CDR3 is CASSQNRDTEAFF. Here the CDR3 DNA reads TGTGCCAGCAGCCAGAACCGGGACACTGAAGCTTTCTTT.

V is TRBV7-8 and J is TRBJ2-2; D may be TRBD1 (6 bases). The CDR3 contains 17 residues. V lost 1 base, J lost 3 bases, and 15 bases lay in between. CDR1 SGHVS and CDR2 FQNEAQ come from the germline V gene. CDR3 in DNA: TGTGCCAGCAGCTTAGGTCCTGACAGGCTATACACCGGGGAGCTGTTTTTT. Translation gives CASSLGPDRLYTGELFF. The whole variable domain, remainder taken from reference TRBV7-8 and TRBJ2-2, is GAGVSQSPRYKVAKRGQDVALRCDPISGHVSLFWYQQALGQGPEFLTYFQNEAQLDKSGLPSDRFFAERPEGSVSTLKIQRTQQEDSAVYLCASSLGPDRLYTGELFFGEGSRLTVL.

J is TRBJ2-7 and V is TRBV29-1; D may correspond to TRBD1 or TRBD2 (6 bases each). Deletions cut 7 bases from V and 3 bases from J, with 10 bases between. CDR1 SQVTM and CDR2 ANQGSEA come from the germline V gene. The CDR3 consists of 11 residues. CDR3 residues: CSGGAYYEQYF. The CDR3 bases are TGCAGCGGGGGGGCTTACTACGAGCAGTACTTC.

Of note for this clonotype: The junction differs from germline at one of its ends, possibly a read error. V is TRBV5-6 and J is TRBJ2-5; the D gene could be TRBD1 or TRBD2 (5 bases each). The CDR3 totals 13 residues. Germline loops: CDR1 SGHDT, CDR2 YYEEEE. CDR3 protein: CTSSFGTGETQYF. As DNA, the CDR3 is TGTACCAGCAGTTTTGGGACGGGAGAGACCCAGTACTTC.

This clonotype was detected only a few times. The chain links TRBV12-3 or TRBV12-4 to TRBJ1-6, with 7 bases lining up with TRBD1. V shed 4 bases, J shed 7 bases, and the junction held 7 bases outside the gene matches. The CDR3 length is 15 residues. CDR3 region: CASSSQGGGNSPLHF. The CDR3 DNA reads TGTGCCAGCAGTTCTCAGGGGGGGGGAAATTCACCCCTCCACTTT.

This clonotype appeared many times. V and J are TRBV6-5 and TRBJ1-5; D ambiguous. V lost 0 bases to trimming and J lost 0 bases, with 15 bases between them. CDR3 length: 18 amino acids. Germline CDR1 MNHEY, CDR2 SVGAGI. DNA for the CDR3: TGTGCCAGCAGTTACTCGGGCAGAAACCTATATAGCAATCAGCCCCAGCATTTT. It specifies CASSYSGRNLYSNQPQHF.

The chain has TRBV30 and TRBJ2-2; no definite D call. From germline, CDR1 is GTSNPN and CDR2 SVGIG (reference sequence). Trimming stripped 3 bases from V and 4 bases from J, with 9 bases between. The CDR3 loop spans 13 amino acids. As DNA, the CDR3 is TGTGCCTGGAGGGCCGAGGTCACCGGGGAGCTGTTTTTT. The encoded protein is CAWRAEVTGELFF.

This clonotype was found a few times. The V call is TRBV12-3 or TRBV12-4, the J call TRBJ2-7; 7 nucleotides agree with TRBD1. This CDR3 has 15 residues. With 6 bases clipped from V and 6 bases from J, the junction kept 14 bases outside the gene matches. The CDR3 sequence: CASRPTTGIYGEQYF. In nucleotides, the CDR3 is TGTGCCAGCAGACCTACGACAGGGATATATGGCGAGCAGTACTTC.

The chain joins TRBV20-1 to TRBJ2-5; 10 bases agree with TRBD2. Per germline, CDR1 DFQATT and CDR2 SNEGSKA (reference sequence). The CDR3 is 14 residues long. V gave up 4 bases and J gave up 1 base; unmatched junction bases: 3. The CDR3 region is CSAKLAGIQETQYF. The CDR3, as DNA: TGCAGTGCTAAACTAGCGGGGATCCAAGAGACCCAGTACTTC.

The CDR3 reads CASITGTGGTDTQYF. CDR3 in DNA: TGTGCCAGCATTACCGGGACAGGAGGCACAGATACGCAGTATTTT. The rearrangement links TRBV12-3 or TRBV12-4 to TRBJ2-3; 8 nucleotides agree with TRBD1. The J segment lost 1 base and the V segment lost 7 bases, leaving 7 bases of the junction unmatched. The CDR3 runs to 15 residues.

The chain joins TRBV10-3 to TRBJ2-3; 10 nucleotides line up with TRBD2. CDR1 ENHRY and CDR2 SYGVKD come from the germline V gene. The CDR3 has 18 residues. V trimming: 0 bases; J trimming: 2 bases; junction bases outside the gene matches: 8. CDR3: CAISESQVAGGYTDTQYF. Here the CDR3 DNA reads TGTGCCATCAGTGAGTCTCAGGTAGCGGGAGGATACACAGATACGCAGTATTTT.

This sequence joins TRBV15 and TRBJ2-7; no clear D gene. Trimming stripped 5 bases from V and 5 bases from J, with 19 bases between. Germline assignment: CDR1 LNHNV and CDR2 YYDKDF (reference sequence). This CDR3 contains 15 residues. CDR3 sequence reads: CATSADPSPVNEQYF. The CDR3 DNA is TGTGCCACCAGCGCCGACCCCAGCCCTGTGAACGAGCAGTACTTC.